Listed below are T cell receptor beta chains from one sample, sequenced in a study of Tregs in tolerant kidney transplant recipients. Profiled with immunoSEQ multiplex PCR; TCRdb holds only in-frame clones, not every one. The table has 100,000 to 130,000 clones, around 90% seen once. Specimen: CD4+ T cells from blood, collected before the transplant. These TCRs come from a human donor who received a combined kidney and bone marrow transplant. Each CDR3 is given with its conserved first and last residue. D genes are given only for firm matches. Rows may omit the clone size; those that give it use once, few, many or a size class.

cdr3_length	clone_size	v_call	d_call	j_call	cdr3_nt	cdr3_aa
13	.	TRBV5-6	.	TRBJ2-4	TGTGCCAGCAGCTTCATAGGAGAAAACATTCAGTACTTC	CASSFIGENIQYF
14	.	TRBV19	TRBD2	TRBJ2-7	TGTGCCAGTAGTTTCCGGGACGGGGGGAGAGAGCAGTACTTC	CASSFRDGGREQYF
14	.	TRBV30	TRBD2	TRBJ2-2	TGTGCCTGGAGCGGGAGGGCCGGAACCGGGGAGCTGTTTTTT	CAWSGRAGTGELFF
15	.	TRBV7-9	.	TRBJ1-2	TGTGCCAGCAGCTTAGGGGACATCCTTGGCTATGGCTACACCTTC	CASSLGDILGYGYTF
14	.	TRBV30	TRBD2	TRBJ2-7	TGTGCCTGGAGTGTACAGCGGGGTTTCCACGAGCAGTACTTC	CAWSVQRGFHEQYF
15	.	TRBV19	TRBD1	TRBJ1-1	TGTGCCAGTAGGGGAAGGACAGGGATGCTCCCTGAAGCTTTCTTT	CASRGRTGMLPEAFF
14	.	TRBV7-2	.	TRBJ2-7	TGTGCCAGCAGCACCATGGGCTGGACCTACGAGCAGTACTTC	CASSTMGWTYEQYF
15	.	TRBV5-6	TRBD1	TRBJ1-3	TGTGCCAGCAGCGTCATTACAGGGGCTGGAAACACCATATATTTT	CASSVITGAGNTIYF
12	.	TRBV6-5	TRBD1	TRBJ1-1	TGTGCCAGCAGTCCCCGACAGGGGGCGGCTTTCTTT	CASSPRQGAAFF
13	once	TRBV29-1	TRBD1	TRBJ1-2	TGCAGCGTCCACAGGGGAAATAACTATGGCTACACCTTC	CSVHRGNNYGYTF
20	.	TRBV4-3	TRBD2	TRBJ2-2	TGCGCCAGCAGCCAAATCTTTCCTAGCGGGAGGGCCGACCTCAGGGGGGAGCTGTTTTTT	CASSQIFPSGRADLRGELFF
15	.	TRBV6-1	.	TRBJ1-1	TGTGCCAGCAGTGAAGCGCGAATTATGAACACTGAAGCTTTCTTT	CASSEARIMNTEAFF
15	once	TRBV19	.	TRBJ1-5	TGTGCCAGTAGTATTAGGCGACAGGCGGATCAGCCCCAGCATTTT	CASSIRRQADQPQHF
13	.	TRBV30	TRBD2	TRBJ2-5	TGTGCCTGGAGTTCGGGAGGAAAAGAGACCCAGTACTTC	CAWSSGGKETQYF
16	.	TRBV7-6	TRBD1	TRBJ2-1	TGTGCCAGCAGCTACCTAACCGGGACAGAGTACAATGAGCAGTTCTTC	CASSYLTGTEYNEQFF
13	few	TRBV7-9	.	TRBJ2-7	TGTGCCAGCAGCTTAGTGGTGGGAGGCGAGCAGTACTTC	CASSLVVGGEQYF
15	.	TRBV6-1	TRBD1	TRBJ2-3	TGTGCCAGCAGTGCAGGACAGGGCCACGGGGATACGCAGTATTTT	CASSAGQGHGDTQYF
17	.	TRBV18	.	TRBJ1-6	TGTGCCAGCTCACCAGGTCCCTCATTCAGGGGATTTTCACCCCTCCACTTT	CASSPGPSFRGFSPLHF
15	.	TRBV6-4	TRBD2	TRBJ2-3	TGTGCCAGCAGTGAACTAGCGGGGAACACAGATACGCAGTATTTT	CASSELAGNTDTQYF
13	.	TRBV6-1	TRBD1	TRBJ1-2	TGTGCCAGCAGTGACCAGGGGGCTGGTGGCTACACCTTC	CASSDQGAGGYTF
14	.	TRBV9	.	TRBJ2-5	TGTGCCAGCAGCCCCTCGACTTACCAAGAGACCCAGTACTTC	CASSPSTYQETQYF
15	.	TRBV15	.	TRBJ1-2	TGTGCCACCAGCAGAGATGATGGACTGGTTCGGGGCTACACCTTC	CATSRDDGLVRGYTF
15	.	TRBV18	TRBD2	TRBJ2-7	TGTGCCAGCTCAACGTGGACTAGCGACTCCTACGAGCAGTACTTC	CASSTWTSDSYEQYF
14	.	TRBV30	TRBD2	TRBJ2-1	TGTGCCTGGAGTTTCAGCGGGAGGGGGGATGAGCAGTTCTTC	CAWSFSGRGDEQFF
15	.	TRBV15	.	TRBJ2-1	TGTGCCACCAGCAGGGCGGGATTGACCTACAATGAGCAGTTCTTC	CATSRAGLTYNEQFF
14	.	TRBV6-6	.	TRBJ1-2	TGTGCCAGCAGTTACCCACAGGGTGGCTATGGCTACACCTTC	CASSYPQGGYGYTF
16	.	TRBV28	.	TRBJ1-3	TGTGCCAGCAGTTCTGGAGGAGTGAGGGCTGGAAACACCATATATTTT	CASSSGGVRAGNTIYF
15	.	TRBV2	TRBD1	TRBJ1-5	TGTGCCAGCAGTGGGACAGGGGGAAGAGATCAGCCCCAGCATTTT	CASSGTGGRDQPQHF
20	.	TRBV5-4	.	TRBJ1-3	TGTGCCAGCAGTTCCGATACTGGACCGTATGGGGGCGGCTCTGGAAACACCATATATTTT	CASSSDTGPYGGGSGNTIYF
16	.	TRBV9	TRBD1	TRBJ1-6	TGTGCCAGCAGCTTCTCCGGACAGGGAGATAATTCACCCCTCCACTTT	CASSFSGQGDNSPLHF
17	.	TRBV5-5	.	TRBJ2-6	TGTGCCAGCAGCTTGGCCGAGACAGCCTCTGGGGCCAACGTCCTGACTTTC	CASSLAETASGANVLTF
15	.	TRBV27	.	TRBJ1-5	TGTGCCAGCAGCACGTCTAGGGGGTTCAATCAGCCCCAGCATTTT	CASSTSRGFNQPQHF
12	.	TRBV5-1	.	TRBJ2-3	TGCGCCAGCAGCCCCCTCCCAGATACGCAGTATTTT	CASSPLPDTQYF
15	.	TRBV7-2	TRBD1	TRBJ2-5	TGTGCCAGCAACCCGACCCCAGGGGGAGAGGAGACCCAGTACTTC	CASNPTPGGEETQYF
15	.	TRBV6-1	.	TRBJ2-7	TGTGCCAGCAGTGAAGCCCCGGGCAGGGCCTACGAGCAGTACTTC	CASSEAPGRAYEQYF
15	.	TRBV28	TRBD1	TRBJ1-2	TGTGCCAGCAGTTTCCCCCGGACAGGGGGGTATGGCTACACCTTC	CASSFPRTGGYGYTF
18	.	TRBV10-3	TRBD2	TRBJ2-3	TGTGCCATCAGGGCCGGACTAGCGGGGGGGCTAGACACAGATACGCAGTATTTT	CAIRAGLAGGLDTDTQYF
17	.	TRBV11-2	TRBD2	TRBJ2-1	TGTGCCAGCAGCCTGAGATGGGCGGGGGGAATGTACAATGAGCAGTTCTTC	CASSLRWAGGMYNEQFF
16	few	TRBV10-3	TRBD2	TRBJ2-1	TGTGCCATCAGTGACCCGCTCGGGACTAGCGACAATGAGCAGTTCTTC	CAISDPLGTSDNEQFF
13	.	TRBV19	.	TRBJ1-2	TGTGCCAGTAGTATCGACAGGAACTATGGCTACACCTTC	CASSIDRNYGYTF
15	.	TRBV10-3	TRBD1	TRBJ2-5	TGTGCCATCAGTGAGGGGCCAGGGGGCTCGGAGACCCAGTACTTC	CAISEGPGGSETQYF
15	.	TRBV6-5	.	TRBJ1-5	TGTGCCAGCAGTTCTCGGGGGGGAGGCAATCAGCCCCAGCATTTT	CASSSRGGGNQPQHF
17	.	TRBV13	TRBD2	TRBJ2-7	TGTGCCAGCAGCTTAGGGCCGAAGCGGGGGAGCTCCTACGAGCAGTACTTC	CASSLGPKRGSSYEQYF
13	.	TRBV27	TRBD1	TRBJ1-6	TGTGCCAGCAGCGGGACAGGGAATTCACCCCTCCACTTT	CASSGTGNSPLHF
16	.	TRBV19	.	TRBJ1-1	TGTGCCAGTCGTTTCACCGGGACAAAAGAACGGGCTGAAGCTTTCTTT	CASRFTGTKERAEAFF
15	.	TRBV7-2	TRBD1	TRBJ2-2	TGTGCCAGCAGTACGACAGGGCGCGGCACCGGGGAGCTGTTTTTT	CASSTTGRGTGELFF
16	.	TRBV10-1	TRBD2	TRBJ2-1	TGCGCCAGCACCCGGGGGACTAGCGCCCCGTACAATGAGCAGTTCTTC	CASTRGTSAPYNEQFF
15	few	TRBV10-1	TRBD1	TRBJ2-1	TGCGCCAGCAGTGCTTCAGGGGGAAACTACAATGAGCAGTTCTTC	CASSASGGNYNEQFF
15	.	TRBV5-1	TRBD1	TRBJ2-7	TGCGCCAGCAGCTTGGTCCGGACAGGGGGCTACGAGCAGTACTTC	CASSLVRTGGYEQYF
16	.	TRBV18	.	TRBJ1-1	TGTGCCAGCTCACCCCTCAGGGTAGACATGAACACTGAAGCTTTCTTT	CASSPLRVDMNTEAFF
15	.	TRBV5-4	.	TRBJ2-7	TGTGCCAGCAGCTTAGGTACTAGGGCAAACTACGAGCAGTACTTC	CASSLGTRANYEQYF
16	once	TRBV28	TRBD1	TRBJ1-1	TGTGCCAGCAGTTTATTTGGGACAGGGGGAAACACTGAAGCTTTCTTT	CASSLFGTGGNTEAFF
14	.	TRBV11-3	TRBD2	TRBJ2-7	TGTGCCAGCAGCCCGGGGGGGCGCTCCTACGAGCAGTACTTC	CASSPGGRSYEQYF
11	.	TRBV10-2	TRBD2	TRBJ2-7	TGCGCCAGTTCGACTAGCCACGAGCAGTACTTC	CASSTSHEQYF
17	few	TRBV7-8	TRBD1	TRBJ1-6	TGTGCCAGCAGCTTAAAACAGGGGGGAGGGCCGAGTTCACCCCTCCACTTT	CASSLKQGGGPSSPLHF
14	.	TRBV5-1	.	TRBJ1-5	TGCGCCAGCAGCTTGGGGCAGGGCGATCAGCCCCAGCATTTT	CASSLGQGDQPQHF
17	.	TRBV4-1	.	TRBJ1-5	TGCGCCAGCAGCCACGTGGGATACGGACAGCGCAATCAGCCCCAGCATTTT	CASSHVGYGQRNQPQHF
17	.	TRBV6-4	TRBD1	TRBJ1-2	TGTGCCGCGGGACAGAGTACGATAATCACTCTCGACTATGGCTACACCTTC	CAAGQSTIITLDYGYTF